Listed here are 24 T cell receptor beta chains from one sample, sequenced in a study of T cells in narcolepsy (dated by TCRdb to 2017 to 2018). Library construction relied on the immunoSEQ multiplex PCR assay. TCRdb took over this immuneACCESS table, retaining in-frame rearrangements with V and J assigned. Such tables are incomplete; in checked studies, under half of the missing clones stem from an unresolved V gene, and the remainder is unexplained. This sample holds some 16,000 clones; 65% to 90% were observed only once. The biggest ten clones account for around 37% of the sample. The sample was memory (CD45RA-) CD4+ T cells from blood. The cell subset or site label on this specimen signifies: memory T cells sorted ex vivo from peripheral blood. Every receptor here comes from a human donor in good health.

The chain has TRBV6-1 and TRBJ2-7, with D tentatively TRBD2 (6 bases). V gave up 10 bases and J gave up 0 bases, with 13 bases separating them. Germline lookup yields CDR1 MNHNS and CDR2 SASEGT. CDR3 length equals 13 residues. DNA of the CDR3: TGTGCCACCCGGGAGTCGAGCTCCTACGAGCAGTACTTC. Protein: CATRESSSYEQYF.

The V call is TRBV7-6, the J call TRBJ2-5, with 8 bases that match TRBD1. Germline V CDR1 and CDR2: SGHVS, FNYEAQ. The CDR3 runs to 15 residues. V lost 6 bases and J lost 5; bases outside the gene matches: 11. As DNA, the CDR3 is TGTGCCAGCAGTCAGGACAGGGCTTTTTCGGAGACCCAGTACTTC. Its protein product is CASSQDRAFSETQYF. The full variable domain, in which reference TRBV7-6 and TRBJ2-5 provide the parts outside the CDR3, is GAGVSQSPRYKVTKRGQDVALRCDPISGHVSLYWYRQALGQGPEFLTYFNYEAQQDKSGLPNDRFSAERPEGSISTLTIQRTEQRDSAMYRCASSQDRAFSETQYFGPGTRLLVL.

The chain combines TRBV19 with TRBJ1-5; D unclear. The CDR3 runs 12 residues. Germline CDR1 reads LNHDA; CDR2 reads SQIVND (reference sequence). Trimming cost V 5 bases and J 9 bases, with 11 bases left between them. The CDR3 nucleotides read TGTGCCAGTAGTGTACTCGTCGGGCCCCAGCATTTT. This gives the protein CASSVLVGPQHF.

This clone is a singleton in its sample. This rearrangement joins TRBV9 to TRBJ2-3, with TRBD2 matching over 16 bases. Germline trimming cut 4 bases from V and 0 bases from J; bases unmatched to any gene: 5. This CDR3 comprises 18 residues. Germline loops: CDR1 SGDLS, CDR2 YYNGEE. Here the CDR3 DNA reads TGTGCCAGCAGCTCTGGGACTAGCGGGGGGGCTAGCACAGATACGCAGTATTTT. Its protein is CASSSGTSGGASTDTQYF.

The chain couples TRBV7-9 to TRBJ1-1; D remains ambiguous. Germline-derived CDR1 and CDR2 are SEHNR and FQNEAQ (reference sequence). With 1 base removed from V and 4 bases from J, the gap between germline ends came to 10 bases. The length of the CDR3 is 14 residues. The CDR3 coding sequence is TGTGCCAGCAGCTTAGGACTTAGAAGCACTGAAGCTTTCTTT. Protein: CASSLGLRSTEAFF.

The chain uses TRBV18 and TRBJ1-4, with a weak D call TRBD1 (5 bases). Germline V lookup: CDR1 KGHSH, CDR2 LQKENI. This CDR3 has 15 residues. The germline V and J ends were trimmed by 1 base and 8 bases, with 14 bases remaining between them. CDR3 region: CASSPQGLGGEKLFF. CDR3 bases: TGTGCCAGCTCACCACAGGGACTCGGGGGGGAAAAACTGTTTTTT.

CDR3 DNA sequence: TGTGCCAGCAGGTGGAGGGAGCATCAGCCCCAGCATTTT. It encodes CASRWREHQPQHF. This chain links TRBV27 with TRBJ1-5; D is unresolved. CDR1 is MNHEY, CDR2 SMNVEV, per germline (reference sequence). The CDR3 totals 13 residues. V was cut by 6 bases and J by 5 bases, with 11 bases left in between.

The genes are TRBV5-6 and TRBJ1-2; D is possibly TRBD1 (5 bases). The CDR3 totals 14 residues. With 4 bases removed from V and 4 bases from J, the gap between germline ends came to 14 bases. Looked up from germline, CDR1 is SGHDT and CDR2 is YYEEEE. In DNA form, the CDR3 reads TGTGCCAGCAGCCAGGATCGGGGGATCTATGGCTACACCTTC. This codes for CASSQDRGIYGYTF.

This chain links TRBV5-8 with TRBJ2-5, with 8 nucleotides matching TRBD1. V lost 5 bases and J lost 7; bases outside the gene matches: 19. The CDR3 contains 17 residues. CDR1 is SGHTS and CDR2 is YDEGEE in the germline V gene. The CDR3 region has the DNA TGTGCCAGCAGTTTCCTCCCGACAGGGGCTGCGGTTAGGACCCAGTACTTC. Amino acids: CASSFLPTGAAVRTQYF.

The chain joins TRBV20-1 to TRBJ1-1; no reliable D call. CDR3 length: 10 amino acids. Germline CDR1 reads DFQATT; CDR2 reads SNEGSKA (reference sequence). V was cut by 0 bases and J by 4 bases, with 0 bases left in between. The DNA for the CDR3 is TGCAGTGCTAGAGACACTGAAGCTTTCTTT. It specifies CSARDTEAFF.

V usage is TRBV6-5 and J usage is TRBJ1-1, with D hard to call. The germline V gene has CDR1 MNHEY and CDR2 SVGAGI. V was shortened by 6 bases and J by 1 base, with 15 bases between the two germline ends. There are 15 residues in the CDR3. In DNA, the CDR3 is TGTGCCAGCAGCGACATCTTTGCCTCGAACACTGAAGCTTTCTTT. Amino acid sequence: CASSDIFASNTEAFF.

The chain joins TRBV6-5 to TRBJ1-1; 7 bases are a match to TRBD1. With V trimmed by 7 bases and J by 1 base, 3 bases remained unmatched. Germline V lookup: CDR1 MNHEY, CDR2 SVGAGI. This CDR3 has 13 residues. CDR3 bases: TGTGCCAGCACCCGGACAGGGAACACTGAAGCTTTCTTT. Protein: CASTRTGNTEAFF.

This chain joins TRBV2 and TRBJ2-5; D gene ambiguous. V was shortened by 2 bases and J by 5 bases, with 9 bases between the two germline ends. The CDR3 has 13 residues. In germline, CDR1 is SNHLY, CDR2 FYNNEI. The CDR3 DNA reads TGTGCCAGCAGTGAACGTGGGCTCGAGACCCAGTACTTC. Translated: CASSERGLETQYF.

This clone was counted only a few times. The chain links TRBV4-1 to TRBJ1-3, with D hard to call. Between the trimmed V and J ends, which lost 0 bases and 0 bases, there was a span of 12 bases. Germline CDR1 reads MGHRA; CDR2 reads YSYEKL. This CDR3 region has 17 residues. Written as DNA, the CDR3 is TGCGCCAGCAGCCAAGAAGTTTTTAGAAACTCTGGAAACACCATATATTTT. It specifies CASSQEVFRNSGNTIYF.

V and J are TRBV19 and TRBJ1-5; D may be TRBD1 (5 bases). The V gene's germline CDR1 is LNHDA and CDR2 SQIVND (reference sequence). The CDR3 covers 15 residues. V lost 1 base to trimming and J lost 3 bases, with 10 bases between them. CDR3 sequence (DNA): TGTGCCAGTAGTATAGTTGGGGCGGCCAATCAGCCCCAGCATTTT. Protein product: CASSIVGAANQPQHF.

The sample holds one count of this clone. This sequence joins TRBV12-5 and TRBJ2-1; TRBD2 matches 14 bases. CDR1 LGHNT and CDR2 FRNRAP come from the germline V gene. Trimming cost V 7 bases and J 5 bases; bases outside gene matches: 10. CDR3 length: 17 amino acids. The CDR3 bases are TGTGCTAGTGCCAGCCAGACTAGCGGGGGGGAAAACAATGAGCAGTTCTTC. This codes for CASASQTSGGENNEQFF.

The CDR3 nucleotides are TGTGCCAGTAGTATAGTGGGTCTTTCTGGGGCCAACGTCCTGACTTTC. This encodes CASSIVGLSGANVLTF. J is TRBJ2-6 and V is TRBV19; no clear D gene. CDR3 size: 16 residues. Trimming took 1 base from V and 1 from J, leaving 8 bases between them. Germline CDR1 and CDR2: LNHDA and SQIVND (reference sequence).

This clone was observed a single time. This sample includes further DNA sequences coding for the same CDR3. The V call is TRBV19, the J call TRBJ2-2, with a tentative D call TRBD2 (5 bases). Germline V gives CDR1 LNHDA, CDR2 SQIVND (reference sequence). The CDR3 extends over 16 amino acids. Trimming stripped 2 bases from V and 1 base from J, with 11 bases between. The CDR3 loop is CASSIKRRLNTGELFF. In nucleotides, the CDR3 is TGTGCCAGTAGTATAAAGCGGCGATTGAACACCGGGGAGCTGTTTTTT.

This chain connects TRBV9 to TRBJ2-1, with 7 bases matching TRBD1. The CDR3 length is 13 residues. Trimming at V came to 4 bases and at J to 9 bases, leaving 7 bases not matched to a gene. Germline V gene sequence: CDR1 SGDLS, CDR2 YYNGEE. In DNA, the CDR3 is TGTGCCAGCAGCATCCTCCAGGGGGTTGAGCAGTTCTTC. Residues: CASSILQGVEQFF. The complete variable domain, with remaining parts taken from reference TRBV9 and TRBJ2-1, reads DSGVTQTPKHLITATGQRVTLRCSPRSGDLSVYWYQQSLDQGLQFLIQYYNGEERAKGNILERFSAQQFPDLHSELNLSSLELGDSALYFCASSILQGVEQFFGPGTRLTVL.

V gene TRBV7-2 combines with J gene TRBJ2-1, with TRBD1 matching 9 bases. Looked up from germline, CDR1 is SGHTA and CDR2 is FQGNSA. V lost 4 bases and J lost 2; bases outside the gene matches: 9. The length of the CDR3 is 17 residues. The CDR3 sequence is CASSSQNRGRTYNEQFF. CDR3 sequence (DNA): TGTGCCAGCAGCTCCCAGAACAGGGGGCGGACCTACAATGAGCAGTTCTTC.

With regard to this clone: A far larger clone lies a single base away; this is likely a read error. The rearrangement links TRBV6-1 to TRBJ2-7, with 8 bases matching TRBD1. V lost 7 bases to trimming and J lost 6 bases; unmatched junction nucleotides: 8. Germline V gene sequence: CDR1 MNHNS, CDR2 SASEGT. The CDR3 runs 13 residues. The CDR3 nucleotides read TGTGCCAGCATACCAGGGCAGGGGGCCGAGCAGTACTTC. It codes for CASIPGQGAEQYF.

This clone was counted once. V gene TRBV5-6 combines with J gene TRBJ1-3; 8 bases map to TRBD1. The germline CDR1 and CDR2 sequences are SGHDT and YYEEEE. Trimming removed 1 base from V and 8 bases from J; junction bases left unmatched: 11. CDR3 length: 16 residues. The CDR3 region is CASSLLTGTGPDTIYF. In DNA, the CDR3 is TGTGCCAGCAGCTTGCTTACCGGGACAGGTCCGGACACCATATATTTT.

The V gene is TRBV19, the J gene TRBJ2-3; TRBD2 might be the D (6 bases). Per the germline V gene, CDR1 is LNHDA and CDR2 is SQIVND (reference sequence). The CDR3 covers 14 residues. Deletions cut 4 bases from V and 10 bases from J, with 18 bases between. As DNA, the CDR3 is TGTGCCAGTAGTACACCTGGAGACGGGGGTGCGCAGTATTTT. It yields the protein CASSTPGDGGAQYF.

The J gene is TRBJ2-4, the V gene TRBV2, with 7 positions matching TRBD1. The V gene's germline CDR1 is SNHLY and CDR2 FYNNEI. The CDR3 covers 12 residues. V dropped 4 bases and J dropped 8; count of bases not matched to a gene: 2. CDR3 DNA: TGTGCCAGCAGTGTGCAGGGGGACATTCAGTACTTC. Translated, it gives CASSVQGDIQYF.